The 17 T cell receptor beta chains below all came from one sample that was sequenced in a study of technical replicates of blood from a few donors (dated by TCRdb to about 2017). Preparation of the library involved the immunoSEQ multiplex PCR assay. What TCRdb holds here is the immuneACCESS table cut down to in-frame rearrangements. Part of the clones is not present; checked against another copy, under half of the missing clones reflect an unresolved V gene, and the others are unexplained. Across this sample there are about 82,000 clones, with about 93% seen only once. The biggest ten clones account for approximately 0.42% of the sample. Input material: T cells isolated from PBMCs. These receptors were taken from a human donor in good health.

The CDR3 nucleotides read TGTGCCAGCAGAGGCCTAATGACAGGGCGGTTGGGGGAGCAGTACTTC. Translated, it gives CASRGLMTGRLGEQYF. The chain is built from TRBV2 and TRBJ2-7; 7 bases align to TRBD1. Germline trimming cut 6 bases from V and 7 bases from J; bases unmatched to any gene: 18. Germline loops: CDR1 SNHLY, CDR2 FYNNEI. The CDR3 runs to 16 residues.

The CDR3, as DNA: TGCGCCAGCAGCCAAGAGAAGAGGTACAATGAGCAGTTCTTC. Translation: CASSQEKRYNEQFF. This chain connects TRBV4-3 to TRBJ2-1, with no clear D. V lost 0 bases and J 4 bases, leaving 7 bases between the germline ends. Per the germline V gene, CDR1 is LGHNA and CDR2 is YSLEER. This CDR3 spans 14 amino acids.

The chain joins TRBV11-3 to TRBJ2-1; D is perhaps TRBD1 (6 bases). Trimming left V 5 bases short and J 5 bases short, with 10 bases between. The CDR3 length is 13 residues. In germline, CDR1 is SGHNT, CDR2 YENEEA. The CDR3 nucleotides are TGTGCCAGCAGCATGCCAGGGGACAATGAGCAGTTCTTC. Its translation is CASSMPGDNEQFF.

The chain combines TRBV7-9 with TRBJ1-1, with TRBD1 as a possible D gene (6 bases). Trimming took off 2 bases at V and 4 bases at J, with 14 bases between the two ends. The CDR3 runs to 15 residues. Looked up from germline, CDR1 is SEHNR and CDR2 is FQNEAQ (reference sequence). The CDR3 DNA is TGTGCCAGCAGCTTATCCCAGGGGAGGGGCACTGAAGCTTTCTTT. Protein: CASSLSQGRGTEAFF.

The V gene is TRBV15, the J gene TRBJ1-5, with a weak D call TRBD1 (6 bases). From germline, CDR1 is LNHNV and CDR2 YYDKDF (reference sequence). CDR3 length equals 14 residues. V was trimmed by 3 bases and J by 0 bases, leaving 6 bases between them. CDR3 loop: CATSRDSSNQPQHF. In DNA, the CDR3 is TGTGCCACCAGCAGGGACAGTAGCAATCAGCCCCAGCATTTT. Using reference TRBV15 and TRBJ1-5 for the parts outside the CDR3, the full variable domain is DAMVIQNPRYQVTQFGKPVTLSCSQTLNHNVMYWYQQKSSQAPKLLFHYYDKDFNNEADTPDNFQSRRPNTSFCFLDIRSPGLGDTAMYLCATSRDSSNQPQHFGDGTRLSIL.

The chain recombines TRBV27 with TRBJ2-1; D is ambiguous. Germline V CDR1 and CDR2: MNHEY, SMNVEV (reference sequence). V was shortened by 2 bases and J by 4 bases, with 12 bases between the two germline ends. The CDR3 loop spans 15 amino acids. CDR3 sequence: CASSLTGPRYNEQFF. The CDR3 region has the DNA TGTGCCAGCAGTTTAACCGGCCCCAGGTACAATGAGCAGTTCTTC.

This clone was picked up one time. The chain uses TRBV9 and TRBJ1-1; 7 positions agree with TRBD1. In germline, CDR1 is SGDLS, CDR2 YYNGEE. The V segment lost 3 bases and the J segment 1 base; nucleotides outside the gene matches: 6. The CDR3 is 15 amino acids. CDR3 nucleotide sequence: TGTGCCAGCAGCGCTGTACAGGGGAGGAACACTGAAGCTTTCTTT. Amino acids: CASSAVQGRNTEAFF.

The genes are TRBV5-1 and TRBJ2-5, with D possibly being TRBD1 (5 bases). Germline V gene lookup returns CDR1 SGHRS and CDR2 YFSETQ. Between the trimmed V and J ends, which lost 9 bases and 5 bases, there was a span of 23 bases. The CDR3 consists of 15 residues. The CDR3 region is CATRQPSGSGETQYF. The CDR3 DNA sequence: TGCGCCACCAGGCAGCCGTCAGGGTCCGGGGAGACCCAGTACTTC.

The chain joins TRBV10-3 to TRBJ1-1; TRBD1 matches at 7 bases. This CDR3 contains 14 residues. Trimming at V came to 5 bases and at J to 0 bases, leaving 3 bases not matched to a gene. Looked up from germline, CDR1 is ENHRY and CDR2 is SYGVKD. The CDR3 here is CAISPGTVNTEAFF. CDR3 nucleotide sequence: TGTGCCATCAGTCCCGGGACAGTGAACACTGAAGCTTTCTTT.

The chain has TRBV19 and TRBJ1-5, with 9 bases fitting TRBD1. The CDR3 is made up of 20 amino acids. The V segment lost 4 bases and the J segment 3 bases; nucleotides outside the gene matches: 19. Germline V gene data show CDR1 as LNHDA and CDR2 as SQIVND (reference sequence). CDR3: CASSSIPLQQGAIDNQPQHF. The CDR3 DNA is TGTGCCAGTAGTAGCATCCCCCTGCAACAGGGGGCAATTGACAATCAGCCCCAGCATTTT.

About this clone itself: One end of the junction does not line up with germline, which may come from a read error. This rearrangement joins TRBV29-1 to TRBJ2-3; 7 positions match TRBD2. The germline V gene encodes CDR1 SQVTM and CDR2 ANQGSEA. The CDR3 is made up of 14 amino acids. The CDR3 spells CSFEGGREKDTQYF. The CDR3 region has the DNA TGCAGCTTTGAAGGAGGGAGGGAGAAAGATACGCAGTATTTT.

V is TRBV27 and J is TRBJ2-7, with D possibly matching TRBD2 (6 bases). The CDR3 runs 13 residues. CDR1 MNHEY and CDR2 SMNVEV come from the germline V gene (reference sequence). V lost 4 bases and J 2 bases, leaving 9 bases between the germline ends. CDR3 sequence reads: CASSYGGAYEQYF. CDR3 nucleotide sequence: TGTGCCAGCAGTTACGGAGGGGCCTACGAGCAGTACTTC.

The chain employs TRBV2 and TRBJ2-7; 10 bases fit TRBD1. Trimming took 8 bases from V and 5 from J; bases not matched to a gene: 3. The CDR3 has 12 residues. CDR1 is SNHLY, CDR2 FYNNEI, per germline. CDR3 amino acids: CASGTGVHEQYF. In DNA form, the CDR3 reads TGTGCCAGCGGGACAGGGGTCCACGAGCAGTACTTC.

The chain carries TRBV5-6 and TRBJ2-7, with 8 bases matching TRBD1. The germline CDR1 and CDR2 sequences are SGHDT and YYEEEE. Trimming cost V 5 bases and J 5 bases; bases outside gene matches: 9. The CDR3 extends over 14 amino acids. The chain's CDR3 is CASSSLPTGDEQYF. As DNA, the CDR3 is TGTGCCAGCAGTTCACTCCCGACAGGGGACGAGCAGTACTTC.

This chain links TRBV7-9 with TRBJ1-1, with 7 bases that match TRBD1. The CDR3 covers 14 residues. From germline, CDR1 is SEHNR and CDR2 FQNEAQ (reference sequence). The trim removed 2 bases at V and 13 bases at J, leaving 13 bases unmatched. The CDR3 spells CASSLYQGVPDRFF. CDR3 bases: TGTGCCAGCAGCTTATATCAGGGGGTTCCCGACCGTTTCTTT.

The V and J genes are TRBV6-5 and TRBJ2-2; D is uncertain. This CDR3 spans 15 amino acids. Germline V gene lookup returns CDR1 MNHEY and CDR2 SVGAGI. The V and J ends lost 0 bases and 1 base respectively, with 6 bases between them. The chain's CDR3 is CASSYSLENTGELFF. Written as DNA, the CDR3 is TGTGCCAGCAGTTACTCGTTAGAGAACACCGGGGAGCTGTTTTTT.

This clone was counted only a few times. An end of the junction differs from the germline gene, which may be a read error. The chain uses TRBV30 and TRBJ2-7; 8 bases align to TRBD1. Per germline, CDR1 GTSNPN and CDR2 SVGIG (reference sequence). CDR3 size: 12 residues. The CDR3 nucleotides are TGTGCCTGGAGTGAATTACCGGGACAGGCAAACTTC. Its protein is CAWSELPGQANF. Full variable domain (outside the CDR3, taken from reference TRBV30 and TRBJ2-7): SQTIHQWPATLVQPVGSPLSLECTVEGTSNPNLYWYRQAAGRGLQLLFYSVGIGQISSEVPQNLSASRPQDRQFILSSKKLLLSDSGFYLCAWSELPGQANFGPGTRLTVT.